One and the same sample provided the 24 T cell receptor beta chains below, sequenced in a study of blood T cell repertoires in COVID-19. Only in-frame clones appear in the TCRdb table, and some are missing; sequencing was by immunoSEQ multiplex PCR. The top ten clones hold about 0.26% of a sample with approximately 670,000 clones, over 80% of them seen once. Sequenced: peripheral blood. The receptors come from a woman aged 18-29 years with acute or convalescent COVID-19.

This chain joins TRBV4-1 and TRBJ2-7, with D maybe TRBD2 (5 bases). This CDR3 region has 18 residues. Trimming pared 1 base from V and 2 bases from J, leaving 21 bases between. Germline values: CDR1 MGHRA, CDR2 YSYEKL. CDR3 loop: CASSQVVLTREVTYEQYF. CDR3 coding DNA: TGCGCCAGCAGCCAAGTGGTTCTCACCCGGGAAGTAACCTACGAGCAGTACTTC.

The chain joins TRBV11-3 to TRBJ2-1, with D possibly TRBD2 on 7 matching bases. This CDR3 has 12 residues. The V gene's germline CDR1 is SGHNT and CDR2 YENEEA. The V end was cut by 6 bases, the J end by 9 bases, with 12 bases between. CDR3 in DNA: TGTGCCAGCAGTGGGGGGGCCGGTGAGCAGTTCTTC. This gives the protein CASSGGAGEQFF.

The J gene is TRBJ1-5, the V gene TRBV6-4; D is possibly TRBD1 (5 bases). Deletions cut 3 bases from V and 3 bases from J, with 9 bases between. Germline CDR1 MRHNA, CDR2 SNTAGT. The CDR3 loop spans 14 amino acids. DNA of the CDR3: TGTGCCAGCAGTGAAACAGGAACCAATCAGCCCCAGCATTTT. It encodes CASSETGTNQPQHF.

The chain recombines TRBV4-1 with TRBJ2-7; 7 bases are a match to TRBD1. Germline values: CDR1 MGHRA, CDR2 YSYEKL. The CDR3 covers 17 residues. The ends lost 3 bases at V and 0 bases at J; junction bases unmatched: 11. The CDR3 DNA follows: TGCGCCAGCAGCCAGGTACCGACAGGGACGGGCTCCTACGAGCAGTACTTC. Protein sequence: CASSQVPTGTGSYEQYF.

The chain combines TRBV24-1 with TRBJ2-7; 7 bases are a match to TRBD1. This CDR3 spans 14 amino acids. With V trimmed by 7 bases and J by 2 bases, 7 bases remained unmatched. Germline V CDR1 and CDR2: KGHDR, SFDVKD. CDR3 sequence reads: CATSPDRPPYEQYF. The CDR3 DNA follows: TGTGCCACCAGCCCGGACAGGCCTCCCTACGAGCAGTACTTC.

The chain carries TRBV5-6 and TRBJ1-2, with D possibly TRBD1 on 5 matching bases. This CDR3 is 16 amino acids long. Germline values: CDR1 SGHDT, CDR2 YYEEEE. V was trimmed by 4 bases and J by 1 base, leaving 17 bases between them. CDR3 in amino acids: CASSPLLDSYNYGYTF. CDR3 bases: TGTGCCAGCAGCCCTCTCCTTGACAGTTATAACTATGGCTACACCTTC.

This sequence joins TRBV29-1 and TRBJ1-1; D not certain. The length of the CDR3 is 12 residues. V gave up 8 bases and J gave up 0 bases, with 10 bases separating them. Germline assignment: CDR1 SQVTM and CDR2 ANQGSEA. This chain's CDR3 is CSWEVLNTEAFF. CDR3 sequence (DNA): TGCAGCTGGGAGGTTTTGAACACTGAAGCTTTCTTT. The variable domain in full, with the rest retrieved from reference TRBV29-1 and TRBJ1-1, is SAVISQKPSRDICQRGTSLTIQCQVDSQVTMMFWYRQQPGQSLTLIATANQGSEATYESGFVIDKFPISRPNLTFSTLTVSNMSPEDSSIYLCSWEVLNTEAFFGQGTRLTVV.

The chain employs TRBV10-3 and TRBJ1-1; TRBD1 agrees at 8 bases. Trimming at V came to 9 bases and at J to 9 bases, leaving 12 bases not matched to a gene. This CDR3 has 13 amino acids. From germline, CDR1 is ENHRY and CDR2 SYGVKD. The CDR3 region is CAIQTDRGEQAFF. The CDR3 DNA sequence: TGTGCCATACAGACTGACAGGGGTGAGCAAGCTTTCTTT.

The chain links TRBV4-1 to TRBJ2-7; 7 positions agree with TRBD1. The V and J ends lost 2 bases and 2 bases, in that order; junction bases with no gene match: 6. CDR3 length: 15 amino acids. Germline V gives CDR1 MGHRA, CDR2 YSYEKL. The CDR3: CASSQPRDSPYEQYF. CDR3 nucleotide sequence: TGCGCCAGCAGCCAACCCCGGGACAGCCCCTACGAGCAGTACTTC.

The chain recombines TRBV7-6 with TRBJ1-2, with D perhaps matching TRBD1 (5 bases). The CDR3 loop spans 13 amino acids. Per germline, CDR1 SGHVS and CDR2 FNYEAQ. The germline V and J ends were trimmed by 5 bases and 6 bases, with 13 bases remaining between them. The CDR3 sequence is CASSPQTVNGYTF. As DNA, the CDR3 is TGTGCCAGCAGCCCTCAGACAGTGAATGGCTACACCTTC.

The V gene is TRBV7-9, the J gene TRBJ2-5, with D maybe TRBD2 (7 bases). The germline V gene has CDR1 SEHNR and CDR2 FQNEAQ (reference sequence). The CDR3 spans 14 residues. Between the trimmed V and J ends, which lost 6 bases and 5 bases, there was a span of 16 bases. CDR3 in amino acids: CASRTGGAQETQYF. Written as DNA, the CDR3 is TGTGCCAGCAGGACGGGGGGCGCTCAGGAGACCCAGTACTTC.

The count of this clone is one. CDR3 sequence (DNA): TGTGCCACCAGTCTCTCAGGGACCGGGGAGCTGTTTTTT. It translates to CATSLSGTGELFF. This chain connects TRBV24-1 to TRBJ2-2, with D perhaps TRBD1 (5 bases). Germline V gene lookup returns CDR1 KGHDR and CDR2 SFDVKD. The CDR3 extends over 13 amino acids. With 6 bases removed from V and 5 bases from J, the gap between germline ends came to 9 bases.

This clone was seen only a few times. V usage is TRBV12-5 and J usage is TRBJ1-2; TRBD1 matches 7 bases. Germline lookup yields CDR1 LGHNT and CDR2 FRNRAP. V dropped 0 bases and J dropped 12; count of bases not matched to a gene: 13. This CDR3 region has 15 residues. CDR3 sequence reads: CASGLVPLAGGVNTF. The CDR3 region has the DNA TGTGCTAGTGGTTTGGTTCCACTGGCAGGGGGTGTGAACACCTTC.

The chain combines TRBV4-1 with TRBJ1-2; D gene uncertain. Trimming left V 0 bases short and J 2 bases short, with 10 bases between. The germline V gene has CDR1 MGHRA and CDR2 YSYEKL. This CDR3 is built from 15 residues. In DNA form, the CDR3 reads TGCGCCAGCAGCCAAGATGAGGGAACAAACTATGGCTACACCTTC. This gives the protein CASSQDEGTNYGYTF.

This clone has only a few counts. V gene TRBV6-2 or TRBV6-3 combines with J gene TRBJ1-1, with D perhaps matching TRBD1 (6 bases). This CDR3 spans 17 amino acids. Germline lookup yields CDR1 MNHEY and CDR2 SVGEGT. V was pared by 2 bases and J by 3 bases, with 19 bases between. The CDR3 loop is CASSYGPRGLRDTEAFF. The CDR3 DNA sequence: TGTGCCAGCAGTTACGGGCCCAGGGGTCTGAGGGACACTGAAGCTTTCTTT.

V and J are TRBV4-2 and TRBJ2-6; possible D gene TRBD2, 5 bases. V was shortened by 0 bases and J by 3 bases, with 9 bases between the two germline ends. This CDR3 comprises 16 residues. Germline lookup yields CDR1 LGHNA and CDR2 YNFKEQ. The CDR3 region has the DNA TGTGCCAGCAGCCAAGATGGAACTAGTGGGGCCAACGTCCTGACTTTC. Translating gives CASSQDGTSGANVLTF.

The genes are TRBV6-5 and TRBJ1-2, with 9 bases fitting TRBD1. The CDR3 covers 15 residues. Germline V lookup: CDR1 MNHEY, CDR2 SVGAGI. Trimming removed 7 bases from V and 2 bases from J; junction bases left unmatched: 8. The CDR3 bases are TGTGCCAGCACCGGGGCCGGGACAGGGAACTATGGCTACACCTTC. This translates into CASTGAGTGNYGYTF.

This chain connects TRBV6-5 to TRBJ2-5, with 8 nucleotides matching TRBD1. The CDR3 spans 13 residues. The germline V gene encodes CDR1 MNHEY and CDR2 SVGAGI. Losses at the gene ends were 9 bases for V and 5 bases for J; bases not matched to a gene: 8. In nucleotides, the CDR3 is TGTGCCAGTAACGCAGGGGGCGGGGAGACCCAGTACTTC. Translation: CASNAGGGETQYF.

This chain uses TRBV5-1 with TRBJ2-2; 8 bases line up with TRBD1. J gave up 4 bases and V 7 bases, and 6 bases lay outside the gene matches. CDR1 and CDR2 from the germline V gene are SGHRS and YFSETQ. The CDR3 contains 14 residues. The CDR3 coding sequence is TGCGCCAGCCAGACAGGGGTTGTCACCGGGGAGCTGTTTTTT. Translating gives CASQTGVVTGELFF.

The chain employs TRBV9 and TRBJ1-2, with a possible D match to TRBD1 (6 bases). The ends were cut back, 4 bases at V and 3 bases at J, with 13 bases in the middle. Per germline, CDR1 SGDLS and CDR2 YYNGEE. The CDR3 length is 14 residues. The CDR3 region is CASSPRDTYYGYTF. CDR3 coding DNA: TGTGCCAGCAGCCCCCGGGACACCTACTATGGCTACACCTTC.

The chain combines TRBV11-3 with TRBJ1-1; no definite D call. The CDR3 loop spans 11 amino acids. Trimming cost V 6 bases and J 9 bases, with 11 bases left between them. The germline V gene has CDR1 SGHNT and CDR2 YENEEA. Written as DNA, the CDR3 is TGTGCCAGCAGTAAAGACGGGAAAGCTTTCTTT. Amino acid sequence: CASSKDGKAFF.

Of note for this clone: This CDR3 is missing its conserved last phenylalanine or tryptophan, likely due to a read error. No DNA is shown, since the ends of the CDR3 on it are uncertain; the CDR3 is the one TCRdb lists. CDR3 in amino acids: CASSPQAL. This chain links TRBV5-6 with TRBJ2-7; the DNA was not used to check the table's D call, TRBD1. The CDR3 length equals 8 residues, ends included. Germline V gene lookup returns CDR1 SGHDT and CDR2 YYEEEE.

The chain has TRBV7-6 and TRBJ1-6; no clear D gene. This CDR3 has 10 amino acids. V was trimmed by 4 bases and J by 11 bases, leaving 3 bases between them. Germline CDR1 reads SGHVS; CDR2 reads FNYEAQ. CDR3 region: CASSSTPLHF. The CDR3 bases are TGTGCCAGCAGCTCTACACCCCTCCACTTT.

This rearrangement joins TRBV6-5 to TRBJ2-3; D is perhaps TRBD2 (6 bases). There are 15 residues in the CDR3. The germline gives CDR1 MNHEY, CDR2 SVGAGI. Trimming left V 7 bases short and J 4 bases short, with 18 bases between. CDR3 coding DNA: TGTGCCAGCACCCCCGGGGGATCTAGCGCAGATACGCAGTATTTT. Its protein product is CASTPGGSSADTQYF.